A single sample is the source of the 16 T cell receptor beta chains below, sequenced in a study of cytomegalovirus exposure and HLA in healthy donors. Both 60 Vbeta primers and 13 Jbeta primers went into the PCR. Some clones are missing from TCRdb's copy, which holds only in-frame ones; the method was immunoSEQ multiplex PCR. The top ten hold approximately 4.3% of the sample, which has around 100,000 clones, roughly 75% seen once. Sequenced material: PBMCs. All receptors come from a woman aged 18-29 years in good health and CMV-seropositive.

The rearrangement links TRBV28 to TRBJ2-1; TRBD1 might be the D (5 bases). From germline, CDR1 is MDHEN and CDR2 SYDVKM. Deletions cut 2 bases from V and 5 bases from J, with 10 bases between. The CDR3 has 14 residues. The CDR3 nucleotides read TGTGCCAGCAGTTTAGGGGTAGGGGACAATGAGCAGTTCTTC. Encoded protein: CASSLGVGDNEQFF.

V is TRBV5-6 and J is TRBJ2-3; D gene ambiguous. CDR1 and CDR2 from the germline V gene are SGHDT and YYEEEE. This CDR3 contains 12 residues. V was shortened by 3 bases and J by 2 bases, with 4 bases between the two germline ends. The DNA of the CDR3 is TGTGCCAGCAGCTCCATCACAGATACGCAGTATTTT. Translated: CASSSITDTQYF.

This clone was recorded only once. This CDR3 is CASSTTTSFSTDTQYF. As DNA, the CDR3 is TGTGCCAGCTCCACGACAACCAGCTTCAGCACAGATACGCAGTATTTT. V usage is TRBV28 and J usage is TRBJ2-3; D not certain. This CDR3 comprises 16 residues. Germline CDR1 MDHEN, CDR2 SYDVKM. V lost 8 bases to trimming and J lost 0 bases, with 18 bases between them.

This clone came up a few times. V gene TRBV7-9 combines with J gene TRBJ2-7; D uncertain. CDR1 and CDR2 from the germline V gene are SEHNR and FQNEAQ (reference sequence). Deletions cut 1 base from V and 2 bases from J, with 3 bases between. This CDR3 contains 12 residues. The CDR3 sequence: CASSLGAYEQYF. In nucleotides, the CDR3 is TGTGCCAGCAGCTTAGGCGCCTACGAGCAGTACTTC.

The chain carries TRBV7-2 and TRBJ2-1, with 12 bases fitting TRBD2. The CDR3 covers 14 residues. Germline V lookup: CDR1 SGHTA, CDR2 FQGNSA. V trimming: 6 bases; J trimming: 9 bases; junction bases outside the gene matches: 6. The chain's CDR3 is CASRPGLAGFEQFF. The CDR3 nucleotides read TGTGCCAGCAGACCTGGACTAGCGGGATTTGAGCAGTTCTTC.

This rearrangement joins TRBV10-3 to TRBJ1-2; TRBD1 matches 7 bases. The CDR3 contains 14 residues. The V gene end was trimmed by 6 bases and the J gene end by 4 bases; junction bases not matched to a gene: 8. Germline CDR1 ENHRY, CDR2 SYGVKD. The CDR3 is CAISDGTASYGYTF. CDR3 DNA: TGTGCCATCAGCGATGGGACAGCGAGCTATGGCTACACCTTC.

CDR3 in amino acids: CASSYFPPGANVLTF. The CDR3 DNA follows: TGTGCCAGCAGTTACTTCCCCCCGGGGGCCAACGTCCTGACTTTC. The V gene is TRBV6-5, the J gene TRBJ2-6; D uncertain. Germline values: CDR1 MNHEY, CDR2 SVGAGI. V lost 1 base, J lost 4 bases, and 8 bases lay in between. The CDR3 totals 15 residues.

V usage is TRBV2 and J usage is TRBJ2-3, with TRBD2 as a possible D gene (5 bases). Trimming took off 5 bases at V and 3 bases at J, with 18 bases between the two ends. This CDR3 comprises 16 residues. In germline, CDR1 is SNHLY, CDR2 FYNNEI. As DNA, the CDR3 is TGTGCCAGCAGTTCCCCGCTAGCTGGATCTACAGATACGCAGTATTTT. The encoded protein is CASSSPLAGSTDTQYF.

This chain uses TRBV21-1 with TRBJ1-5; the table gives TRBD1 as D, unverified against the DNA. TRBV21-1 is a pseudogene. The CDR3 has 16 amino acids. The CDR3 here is CASSKKDRGLNQPQHF. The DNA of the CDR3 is TGTGCCAGCAGCAAAAAGGACAGGGGTCTAAATCAGCCCCAGCATTTT.

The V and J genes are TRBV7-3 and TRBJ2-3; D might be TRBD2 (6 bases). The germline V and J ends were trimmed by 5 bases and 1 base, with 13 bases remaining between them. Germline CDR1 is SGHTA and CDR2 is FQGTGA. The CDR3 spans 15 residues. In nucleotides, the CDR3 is TGTGCCAGCAGCGTTAGCGGTTCAGGCACAGATACGCAGTATTTT. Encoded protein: CASSVSGSGTDTQYF.

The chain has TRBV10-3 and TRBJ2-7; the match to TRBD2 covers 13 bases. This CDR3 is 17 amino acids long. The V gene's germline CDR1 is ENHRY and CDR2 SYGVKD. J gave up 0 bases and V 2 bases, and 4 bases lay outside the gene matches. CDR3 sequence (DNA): TGTGCCATCAGTGAGGGGACTAGCGGGACGAACTCCTACGAGCAGTACTTC. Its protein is CAISEGTSGTNSYEQYF.

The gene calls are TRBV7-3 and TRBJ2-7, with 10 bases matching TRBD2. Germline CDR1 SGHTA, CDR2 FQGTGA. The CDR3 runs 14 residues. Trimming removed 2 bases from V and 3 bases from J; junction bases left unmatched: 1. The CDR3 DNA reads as TGTGCCAGCAGCTTAGCTAGCGGGAGCTACGAGCAGTACTTC. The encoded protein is CASSLASGSYEQYF. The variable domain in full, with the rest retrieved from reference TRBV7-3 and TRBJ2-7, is GAGVSQTPSNKVTEKGKYVELRCDPISGHTALYWYRQSLGQGPEFLIYFQGTGAADDSGLPNDRFFAVRPEGSVSTLKIQRTERGDSAVYLCASSLASGSYEQYFGPGTRLTVT.

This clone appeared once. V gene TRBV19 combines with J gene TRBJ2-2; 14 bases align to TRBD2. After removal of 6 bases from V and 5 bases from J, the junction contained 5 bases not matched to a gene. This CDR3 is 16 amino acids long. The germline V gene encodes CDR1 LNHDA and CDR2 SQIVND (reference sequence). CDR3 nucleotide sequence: TGTGCCAGTAGCCGGACTAGCGGGAGGCGGACCGGGGAGCTGTTTTTT. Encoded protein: CASSRTSGRRTGELFF. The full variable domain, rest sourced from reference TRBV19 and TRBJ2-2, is DGGITQSPKYLFRKEGQNVTLSCEQNLNHDAMYWYRQDPGQGLRLIYYSQIVNDFQKGDIAEGYSVSREKKESFPLTVTSAQKNPTAFYLCASSRTSGRRTGELFFGEGSRLTVL.

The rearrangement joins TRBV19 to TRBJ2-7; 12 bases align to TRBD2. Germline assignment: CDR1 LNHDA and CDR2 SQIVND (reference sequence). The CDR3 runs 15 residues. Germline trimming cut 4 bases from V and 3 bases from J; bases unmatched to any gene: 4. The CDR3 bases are TGTGCCAGTAGTACACTAGCGGGAGGACGCTACGAGCAGTACTTC. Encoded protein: CASSTLAGGRYEQYF.

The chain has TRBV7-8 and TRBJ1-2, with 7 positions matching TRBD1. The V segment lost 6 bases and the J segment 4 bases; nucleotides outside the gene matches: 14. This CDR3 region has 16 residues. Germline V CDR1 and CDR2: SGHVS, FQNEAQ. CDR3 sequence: CASRLSRGTTFYGYTF. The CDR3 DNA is TGTGCCAGCAGATTAAGCAGGGGGACGACCTTCTATGGCTACACCTTC. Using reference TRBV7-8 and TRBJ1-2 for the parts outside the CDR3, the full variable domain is GAGVSQSPRYKVAKRGQDVALRCDPISGHVSLFWYQQALGQGPEFLTYFQNEAQLDKSGLPSDRFFAERPEGSVSTLKIQRTQQEDSAVYLCASRLSRGTTFYGYTFGSGTRLTVV.

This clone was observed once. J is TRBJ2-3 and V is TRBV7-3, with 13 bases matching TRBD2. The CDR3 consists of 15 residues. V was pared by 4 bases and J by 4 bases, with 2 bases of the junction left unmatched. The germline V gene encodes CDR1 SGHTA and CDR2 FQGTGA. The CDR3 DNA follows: TGTGCCAGCAGCTGGACTAGCGGGAGCCCAGATACGCAGTATTTT. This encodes CASSWTSGSPDTQYF. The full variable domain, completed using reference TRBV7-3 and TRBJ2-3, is GAGVSQTPSNKVTEKGKYVELRCDPISGHTALYWYRQSLGQGPEFLIYFQGTGAADDSGLPNDRFFAVRPEGSVSTLKIQRTERGDSAVYLCASSWTSGSPDTQYFGPGTRLTVL.